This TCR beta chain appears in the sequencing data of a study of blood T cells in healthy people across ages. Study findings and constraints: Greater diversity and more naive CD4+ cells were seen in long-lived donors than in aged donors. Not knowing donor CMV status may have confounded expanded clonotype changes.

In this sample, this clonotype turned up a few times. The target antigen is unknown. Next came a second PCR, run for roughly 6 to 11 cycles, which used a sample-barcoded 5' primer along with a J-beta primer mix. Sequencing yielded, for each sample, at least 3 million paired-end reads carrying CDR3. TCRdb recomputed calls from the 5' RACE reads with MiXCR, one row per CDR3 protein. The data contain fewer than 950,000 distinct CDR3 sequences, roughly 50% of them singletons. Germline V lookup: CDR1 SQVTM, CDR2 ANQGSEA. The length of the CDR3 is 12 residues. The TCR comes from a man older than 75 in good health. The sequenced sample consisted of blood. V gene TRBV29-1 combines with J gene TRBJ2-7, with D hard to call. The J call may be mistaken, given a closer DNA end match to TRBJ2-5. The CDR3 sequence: CSVFNSKETQYF. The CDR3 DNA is TGCAGCGTTTTTAACTCGAAAGAGACCCAGTACTTC.